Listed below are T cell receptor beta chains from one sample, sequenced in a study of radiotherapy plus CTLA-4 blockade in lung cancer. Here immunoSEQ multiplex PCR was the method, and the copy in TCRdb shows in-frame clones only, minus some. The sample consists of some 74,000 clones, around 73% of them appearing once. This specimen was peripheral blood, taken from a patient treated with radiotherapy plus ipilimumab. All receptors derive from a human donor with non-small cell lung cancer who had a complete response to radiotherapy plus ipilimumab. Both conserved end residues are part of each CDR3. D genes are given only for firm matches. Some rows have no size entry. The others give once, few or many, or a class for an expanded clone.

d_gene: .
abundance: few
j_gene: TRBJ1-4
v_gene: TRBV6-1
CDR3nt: TGTGCCAGCAGTGAAGGAAGTGGATGGGGTGAAAAACTGTTTTTT
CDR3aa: CASSEGSGWGEKLFF

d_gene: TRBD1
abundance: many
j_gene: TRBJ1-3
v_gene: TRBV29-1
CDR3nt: TGCAGCGTTGAAGATGGACAGGGGACGAACACCATATATTTT
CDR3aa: CSVEDGQGTNTIYF

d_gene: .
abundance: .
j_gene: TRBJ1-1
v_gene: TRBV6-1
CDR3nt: TGTGCCAGCAGTGAACTGCAGGGAGGAGGCACTGAAGCTTTCTTT
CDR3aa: CASSELQGGGTEAFF

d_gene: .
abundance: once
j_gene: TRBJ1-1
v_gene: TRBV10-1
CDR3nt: TGCGCCAGCAGTGAAGGTAGTGAGGGTTCTGAAGCTTTCTTT
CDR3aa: CASSEGSEGSEAFF

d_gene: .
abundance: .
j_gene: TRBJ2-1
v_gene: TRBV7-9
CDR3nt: TGTGCCAGCACCCCCGGGCATGAGCAGTTCTTC
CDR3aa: CASTPGHEQFF

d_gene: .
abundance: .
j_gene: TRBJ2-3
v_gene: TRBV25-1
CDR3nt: TGTGCCAGCAGTGCCCCGGATAGCATGCGGCCTTGGTCCGTTACGCAGTATTTT
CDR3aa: CASSAPDSMRPWSVTQYF

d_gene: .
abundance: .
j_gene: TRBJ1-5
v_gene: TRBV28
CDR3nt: TGTGCCAGCAGTATGGCCCAGGCCAATCAGCCCCAGCATTTT
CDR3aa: CASSMAQANQPQHF

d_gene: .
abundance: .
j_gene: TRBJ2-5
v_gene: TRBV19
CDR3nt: TGTGCCAGTAGTATAGCGACCCTCCAGTACTTC
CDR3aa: CASSIATLQYF

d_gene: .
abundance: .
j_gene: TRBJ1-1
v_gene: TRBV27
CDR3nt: TGTGCCAGCAGTTTAGAGGTGAACACTGAAGCTTTCTTT
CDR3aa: CASSLEVNTEAFF

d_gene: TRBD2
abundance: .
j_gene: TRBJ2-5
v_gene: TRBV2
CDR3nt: TGTGCCAGCGGACGGGATCGTACTAGCGGGGGGGACCAAGAGACCCAGTACTTC
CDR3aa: CASGRDRTSGGDQETQYF

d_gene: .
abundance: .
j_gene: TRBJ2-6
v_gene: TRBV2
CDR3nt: TGTGCCAGCAGTGAATACTGGTATGGTGGGGCCAACGTCCTGACTTTC
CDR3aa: CASSEYWYGGANVLTF

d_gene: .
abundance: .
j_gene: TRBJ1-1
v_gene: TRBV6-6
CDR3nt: TGTGCCAGCAGTTACGCGGGGGCCGGTGAAGCTTTCTTT
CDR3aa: CASSYAGAGEAFF

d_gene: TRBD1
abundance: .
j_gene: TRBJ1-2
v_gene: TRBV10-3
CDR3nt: TGTGCCATCAGGGGAACAGGGGACTCAGAGGGCTACACCTTC
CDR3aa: CAIRGTGDSEGYTF

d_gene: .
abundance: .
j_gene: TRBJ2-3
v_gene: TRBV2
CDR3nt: TGTGCCAGCAGTGCCCAGGGTACAGATACGCAGTATTTT
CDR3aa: CASSAQGTDTQYF

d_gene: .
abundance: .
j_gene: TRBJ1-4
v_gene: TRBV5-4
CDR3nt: TGTGCCAGCAGCTTCAAGACACCAACTAATGAAAAACTGTTTTTT
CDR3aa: CASSFKTPTNEKLFF

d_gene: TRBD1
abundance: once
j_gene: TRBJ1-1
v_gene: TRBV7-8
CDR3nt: TGTGCCAGCAGCTTAAGACAGGGGGCGCGAGCTTTCTTT
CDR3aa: CASSLRQGARAFF

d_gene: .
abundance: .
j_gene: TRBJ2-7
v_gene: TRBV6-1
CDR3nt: TGTGCCAGCAGCGGTACTGGGTCCTACGAGCAGTACTTC
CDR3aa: CASSGTGSYEQYF

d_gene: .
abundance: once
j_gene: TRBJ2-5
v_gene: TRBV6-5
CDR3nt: TGTGCCAGCAGATCTCGTGGAGCCCAGTACTTC
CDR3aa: CASRSRGAQYF

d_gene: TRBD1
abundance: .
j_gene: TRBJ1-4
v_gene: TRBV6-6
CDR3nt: TGTGCCAGCAGGGACCACCGGGACAGGGCTAATGAAAAACTGTTTTTT
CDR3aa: CASRDHRDRANEKLFF

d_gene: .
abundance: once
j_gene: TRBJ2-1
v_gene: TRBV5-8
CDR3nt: TGTGCCAGCAGCTTGACCCCCGTTGGAAATGAGCAGTTCTTC
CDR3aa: CASSLTPVGNEQFF

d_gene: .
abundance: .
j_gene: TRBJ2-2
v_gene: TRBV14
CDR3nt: TGTGCCAGCAGCCAAAGAGGGGGCGCGGGGACCGGGGAGCTGTTTTTT
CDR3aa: CASSQRGGAGTGELFF

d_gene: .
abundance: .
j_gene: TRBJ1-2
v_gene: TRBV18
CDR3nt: TGTGCCAGCTCACCTGGAGGGGCAGGGCGTCGGGGCTACACCTTC
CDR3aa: CASSPGGAGRRGYTF

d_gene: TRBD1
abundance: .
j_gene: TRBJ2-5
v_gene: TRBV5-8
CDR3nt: TGTGCCAGCAGAAGGGGGACAGGGGTTGAAGAGACCCAGTACTTC
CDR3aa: CASRRGTGVEETQYF

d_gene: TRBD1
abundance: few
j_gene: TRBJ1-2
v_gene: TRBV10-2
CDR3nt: TGCGCCAGCAAGTCGGGACAGGGCGTACCTGGCTACACCTTC
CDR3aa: CASKSGQGVPGYTF

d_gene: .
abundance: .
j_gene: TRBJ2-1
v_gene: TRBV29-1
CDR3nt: TGCAGCGTCCGACTAGGGGGTTTCTACAATGAGCAGTTCTTC
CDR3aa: CSVRLGGFYNEQFF

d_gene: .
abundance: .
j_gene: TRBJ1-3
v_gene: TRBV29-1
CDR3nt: TGCAGCGTTGTGATCGGGTCTGGAAACACCATATATTTT
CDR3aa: CSVVIGSGNTIYF

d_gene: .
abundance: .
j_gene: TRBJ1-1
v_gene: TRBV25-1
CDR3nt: TGTGCCAGCAGAGAAGGTGCGGGTCAAGCTTTCTTT
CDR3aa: CASREGAGQAFF

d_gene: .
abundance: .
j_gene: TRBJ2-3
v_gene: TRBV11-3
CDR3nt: TGTGCCAGCAGCCCCGACAGAACCGGCGATACGCAGTATTTT
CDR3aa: CASSPDRTGDTQYF

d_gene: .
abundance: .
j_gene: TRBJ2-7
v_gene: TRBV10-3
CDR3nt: TGTGCCATCAGTGGGGGGCCGAGACGCTCCTACGAGCAGTACTTC
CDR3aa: CAISGGPRRSYEQYF

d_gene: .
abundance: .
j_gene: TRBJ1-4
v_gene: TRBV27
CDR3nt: TGTGCCAGCAGTTTATTCGGCCTTCCGGGATCTGGGGAATATGAAAAACTGTTTTTT
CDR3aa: CASSLFGLPGSGEYEKLFF

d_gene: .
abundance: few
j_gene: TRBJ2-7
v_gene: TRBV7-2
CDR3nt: TGTGCCAGCAGCTTAGAATATCGGTGGGGAACGGAGCAGTACTTC
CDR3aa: CASSLEYRWGTEQYF

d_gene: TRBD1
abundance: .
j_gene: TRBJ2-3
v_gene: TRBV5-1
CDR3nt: TGCGCCAGCAGCGCCACCGGGACAGGGGGCACAGATACGCAGTATTTT
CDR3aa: CASSATGTGGTDTQYF

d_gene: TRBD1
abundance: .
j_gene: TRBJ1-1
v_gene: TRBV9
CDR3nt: TGTGCCAGCAGCGCCCACTCGACAGGGAGGAGGACTGAAGCTTTCTTT
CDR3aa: CASSAHSTGRRTEAFF

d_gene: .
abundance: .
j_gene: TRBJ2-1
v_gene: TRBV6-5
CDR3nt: TGTGCCAGCAGGAGACCCGGGACAACATACAATGAGCAGTTCTTC
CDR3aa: CASRRPGTTYNEQFF

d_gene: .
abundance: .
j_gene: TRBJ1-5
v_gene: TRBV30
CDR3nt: TGTGCCTGGAGTGTACCAAAGAAATCAGGGGCAGGCAATCAGCCCCAGCATTTT
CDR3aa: CAWSVPKKSGAGNQPQHF

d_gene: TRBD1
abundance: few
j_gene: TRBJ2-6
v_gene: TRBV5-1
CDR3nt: TGCGCCAGCAGCCAAGGACAGGGGGTAAGGTCTGGGGCCAACGTCCTGACTTTC
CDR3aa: CASSQGQGVRSGANVLTF

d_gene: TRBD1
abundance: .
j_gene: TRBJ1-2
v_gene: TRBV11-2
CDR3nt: TGTGCCAGCAGTCGGACAGGGCCCGATGGCTACACCTTC
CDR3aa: CASSRTGPDGYTF

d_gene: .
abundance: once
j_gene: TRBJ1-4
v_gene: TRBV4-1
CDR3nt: TGCGCCAGCAGCCAACCACGGGGGGTTTCTAATGAAAAACTGTTTTTT
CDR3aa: CASSQPRGVSNEKLFF

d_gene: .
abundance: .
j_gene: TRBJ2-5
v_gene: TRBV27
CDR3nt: TGTGCCAGCAGTAAATGGGGGGCACAAGAGACCCAGTACTTC
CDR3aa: CASSKWGAQETQYF

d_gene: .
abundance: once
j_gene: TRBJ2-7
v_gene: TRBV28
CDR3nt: TGTGCCAGCAGTTTACTACGGGGGTTGGGAGAGCAGTACTTC
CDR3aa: CASSLLRGLGEQYF

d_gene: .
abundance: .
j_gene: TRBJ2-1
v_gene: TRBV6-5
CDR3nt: TGTGCCAGCCGCCAGGGGGGTTACAATGAGCAGTTCTTC
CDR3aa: CASRQGGYNEQFF

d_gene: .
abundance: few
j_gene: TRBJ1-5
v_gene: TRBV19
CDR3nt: TGTGCCAGTAAGACCGGACAAGGCCTAAATCAGCCCCAGCATTTT
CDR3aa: CASKTGQGLNQPQHF

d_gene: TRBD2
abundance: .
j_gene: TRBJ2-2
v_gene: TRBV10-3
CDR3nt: TGTGCCATCGGACTAGCGGGAGTGGGCACCGGGGAGCTGTTTTTT
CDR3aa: CAIGLAGVGTGELFF

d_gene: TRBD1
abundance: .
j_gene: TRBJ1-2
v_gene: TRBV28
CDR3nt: TGTGCCAGCAGTTCCGGACAGGCGGACTATGGCTACACCTTC
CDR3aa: CASSSGQADYGYTF

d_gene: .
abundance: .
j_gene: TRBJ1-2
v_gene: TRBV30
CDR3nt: TGTGCCTGGACCGAGGGGGGCATGGCTAACTATGGCTACACCTTC
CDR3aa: CAWTEGGMANYGYTF

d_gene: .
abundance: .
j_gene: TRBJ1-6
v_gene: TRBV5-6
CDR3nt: TGTGCCAGCAGCGGCACTTTTAGCTCCTATAATTCACCCCTCCACTTT
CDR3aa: CASSGTFSSYNSPLHF

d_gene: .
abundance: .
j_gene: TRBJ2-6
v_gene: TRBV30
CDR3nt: TGTGCCTGGAGTATCACTAGGTCCGGGGCCAACGTCCTGACTTTC
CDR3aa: CAWSITRSGANVLTF

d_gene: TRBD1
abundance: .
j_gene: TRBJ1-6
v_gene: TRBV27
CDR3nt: TGTGCCAGCAGTCCCGACAGGGCCTCACCCCTCCACTTT
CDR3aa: CASSPDRASPLHF

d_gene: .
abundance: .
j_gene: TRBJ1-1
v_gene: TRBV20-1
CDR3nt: TGCAGTGCTAGCGATACTGAAGCTTTCTTT
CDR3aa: CSASDTEAFF

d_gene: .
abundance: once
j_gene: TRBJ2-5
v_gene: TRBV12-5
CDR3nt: TGTGCTAGTGGTTCAACGAGTATGGAGACCCAGTACTTC
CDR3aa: CASGSTSMETQYF

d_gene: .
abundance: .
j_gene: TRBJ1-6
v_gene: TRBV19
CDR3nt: TGTGCCAGTGCAGCAGCCAGGGGAAATTCACCCCTCCACTTT
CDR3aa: CASAAARGNSPLHF

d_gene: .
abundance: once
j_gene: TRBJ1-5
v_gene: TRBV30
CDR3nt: TGTGCCTGGAGCCCCGGGACTGTCAGCAATCAGCCCCAGCATTTT
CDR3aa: CAWSPGTVSNQPQHF

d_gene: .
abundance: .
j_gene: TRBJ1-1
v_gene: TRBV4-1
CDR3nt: TGCGCCAGCAGCCAAGATGTAAGGGCAGGGTACACTGAAGCTTTCTTT
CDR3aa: CASSQDVRAGYTEAFF

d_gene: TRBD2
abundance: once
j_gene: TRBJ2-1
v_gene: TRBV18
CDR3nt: TGTGCCAGCTCACCAAGGGAGGGCCGGGACAATGAGCAGTTCTTC
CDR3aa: CASSPREGRDNEQFF

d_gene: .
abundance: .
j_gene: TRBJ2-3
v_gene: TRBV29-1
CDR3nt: TGCAGCGTTAGCAGAACAGATACGCAGTATTTT
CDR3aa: CSVSRTDTQYF

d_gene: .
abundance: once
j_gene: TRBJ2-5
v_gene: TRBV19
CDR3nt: TGTGCCAGTAGTATCGAGGGTTCTTCAGAGACCCAGTACTTC
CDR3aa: CASSIEGSSETQYF

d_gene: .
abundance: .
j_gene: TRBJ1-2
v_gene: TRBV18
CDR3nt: TGTGCCAGCTCACCCCTGAGGGGGGGAGGTAACTATGGCTACACCTTC
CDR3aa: CASSPLRGGGNYGYTF